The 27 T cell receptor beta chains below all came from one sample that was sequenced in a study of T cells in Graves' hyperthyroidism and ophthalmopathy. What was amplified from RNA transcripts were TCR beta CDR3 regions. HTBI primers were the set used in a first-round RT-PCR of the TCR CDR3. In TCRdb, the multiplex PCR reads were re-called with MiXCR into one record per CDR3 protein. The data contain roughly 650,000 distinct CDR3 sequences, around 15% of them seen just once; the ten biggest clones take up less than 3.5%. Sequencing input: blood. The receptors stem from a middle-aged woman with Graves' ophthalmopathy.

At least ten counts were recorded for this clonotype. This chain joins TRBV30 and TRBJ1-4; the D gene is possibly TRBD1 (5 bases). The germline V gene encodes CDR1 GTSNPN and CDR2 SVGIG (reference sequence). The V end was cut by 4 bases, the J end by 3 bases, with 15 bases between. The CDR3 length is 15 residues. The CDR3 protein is CAWKSEGLPNEKLFF. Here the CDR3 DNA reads TGTGCCTGGAAAAGCGAGGGGCTCCCTAATGAAAAACTGTTTTTT.

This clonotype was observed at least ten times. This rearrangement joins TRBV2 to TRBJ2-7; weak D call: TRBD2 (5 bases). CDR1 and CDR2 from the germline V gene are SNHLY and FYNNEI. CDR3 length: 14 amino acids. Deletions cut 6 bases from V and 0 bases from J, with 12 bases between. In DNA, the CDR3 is TGTGCCAGCAGGGTCGAGGGAAGCTCCTACGAGCAGTACTTC. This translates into CASRVEGSSYEQYF.

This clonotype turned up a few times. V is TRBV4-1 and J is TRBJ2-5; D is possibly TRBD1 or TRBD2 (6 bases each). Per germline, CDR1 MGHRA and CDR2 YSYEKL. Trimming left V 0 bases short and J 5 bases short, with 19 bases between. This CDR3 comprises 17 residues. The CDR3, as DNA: TGCGCCAGCAGCCAAGAAGGTCTAGCGCGAGGGGGGGAGACCCAGTACTTC. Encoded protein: CASSQEGLARGGETQYF.

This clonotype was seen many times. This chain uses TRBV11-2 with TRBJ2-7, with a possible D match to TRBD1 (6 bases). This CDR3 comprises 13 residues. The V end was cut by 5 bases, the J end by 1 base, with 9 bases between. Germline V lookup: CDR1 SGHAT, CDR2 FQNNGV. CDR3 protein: CASSGTQSYEQYF. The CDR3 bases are TGTGCCAGCAGCGGGACACAGTCCTACGAGCAGTACTTC.

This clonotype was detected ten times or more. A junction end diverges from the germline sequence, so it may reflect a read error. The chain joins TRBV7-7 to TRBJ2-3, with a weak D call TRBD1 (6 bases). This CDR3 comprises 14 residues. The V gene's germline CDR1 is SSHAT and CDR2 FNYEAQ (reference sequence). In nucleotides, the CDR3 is TGTGCTAGCAGCCCGACAGGTGGGGCAGATACGCAGTATTTT. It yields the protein CASSPTGGADTQYF.

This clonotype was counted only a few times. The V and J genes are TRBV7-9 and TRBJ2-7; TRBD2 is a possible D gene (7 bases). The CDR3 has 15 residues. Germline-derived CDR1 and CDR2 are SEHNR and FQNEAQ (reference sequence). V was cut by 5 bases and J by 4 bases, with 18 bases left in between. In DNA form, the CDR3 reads TGTGCCAGCAGCCCCGGGGGCGGGAGTAGTTACGAGCAGTACTTC. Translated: CASSPGGGSSYEQYF.

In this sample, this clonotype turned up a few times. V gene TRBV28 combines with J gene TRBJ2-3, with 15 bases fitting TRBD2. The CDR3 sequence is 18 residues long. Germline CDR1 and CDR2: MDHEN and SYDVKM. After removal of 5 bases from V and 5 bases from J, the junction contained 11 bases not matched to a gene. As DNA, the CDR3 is TGTGCCAGCAGTCCCGGGGGACTAGCGGGGGGCCGAGGAGATACGCAGTATTTT. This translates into CASSPGGLAGGRGDTQYF.

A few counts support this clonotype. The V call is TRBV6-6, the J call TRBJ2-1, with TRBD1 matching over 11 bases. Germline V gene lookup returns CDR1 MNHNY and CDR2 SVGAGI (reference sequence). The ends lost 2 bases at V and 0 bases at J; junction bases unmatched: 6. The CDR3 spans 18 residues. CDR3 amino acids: CASSYIPGTGGSYNEQFF. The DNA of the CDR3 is TGTGCCAGCAGTTACATCCCCGGGACAGGGGGCTCCTACAATGAGCAGTTCTTC.

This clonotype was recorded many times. The CDR3 loop reads CASSEGPLGETQYF. In DNA form, the CDR3 reads TGTGCCAGCAGTGAGGGACCGCTTGGCGAGACCCAGTACTTC. The J gene is TRBJ2-5, the V gene TRBV2; D may match TRBD1 or TRBD2 (5 bases each). V lost 3 bases and J 5 bases, leaving 13 bases between the germline ends. CDR1 is SNHLY, CDR2 FYNNEI, per germline. The CDR3 consists of 14 residues.

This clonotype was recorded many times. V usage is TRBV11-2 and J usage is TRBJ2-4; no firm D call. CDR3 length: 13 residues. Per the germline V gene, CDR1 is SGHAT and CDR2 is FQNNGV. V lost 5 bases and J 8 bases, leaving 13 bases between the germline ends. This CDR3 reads CASSLGLGDIQYF. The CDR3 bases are TGTGCCAGCAGCCTTGGATTAGGTGACATTCAGTACTTC.

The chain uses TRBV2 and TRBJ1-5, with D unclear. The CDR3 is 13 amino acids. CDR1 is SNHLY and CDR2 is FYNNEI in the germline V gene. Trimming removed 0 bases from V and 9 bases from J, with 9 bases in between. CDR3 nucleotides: TGTGCCAGCAGTGAAGCGCCCTATCCGCCCCAGCATTTT. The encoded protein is CASSEAPYPPQHF.

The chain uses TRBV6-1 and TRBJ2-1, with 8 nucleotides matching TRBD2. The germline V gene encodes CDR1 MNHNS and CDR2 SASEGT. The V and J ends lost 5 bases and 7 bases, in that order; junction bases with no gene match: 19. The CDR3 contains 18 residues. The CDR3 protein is CASSSTNPSGGQGNEQFF. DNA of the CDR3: TGTGCCAGCAGTTCCACCAATCCCTCGGGAGGGCAAGGGAATGAGCAGTTCTTC.

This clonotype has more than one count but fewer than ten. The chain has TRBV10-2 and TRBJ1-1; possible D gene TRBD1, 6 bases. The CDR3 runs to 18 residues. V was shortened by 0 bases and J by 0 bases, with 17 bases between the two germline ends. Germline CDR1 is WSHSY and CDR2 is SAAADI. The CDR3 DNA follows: TGCGCCAGCAGTGAGTCGACTCTTTTCAGGGGAATGAACACTGAAGCTTTCTTT. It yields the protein CASSESTLFRGMNTEAFF.

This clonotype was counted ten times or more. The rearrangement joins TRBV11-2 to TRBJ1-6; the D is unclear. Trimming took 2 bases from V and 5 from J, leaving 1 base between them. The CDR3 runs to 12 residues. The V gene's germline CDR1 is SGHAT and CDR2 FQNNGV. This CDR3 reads CASSLNNSPLHF. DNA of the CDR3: TGTGCCAGCAGCTTAAATAATTCACCCCTCCACTTT.

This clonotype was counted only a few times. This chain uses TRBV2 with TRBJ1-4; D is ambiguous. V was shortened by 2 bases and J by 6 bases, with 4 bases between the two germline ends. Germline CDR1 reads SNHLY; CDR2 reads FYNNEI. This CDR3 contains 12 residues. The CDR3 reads CASSENDEKLFF. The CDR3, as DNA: TGTGCCAGCAGTGAAAATGATGAAAAACTGTTTTTT.

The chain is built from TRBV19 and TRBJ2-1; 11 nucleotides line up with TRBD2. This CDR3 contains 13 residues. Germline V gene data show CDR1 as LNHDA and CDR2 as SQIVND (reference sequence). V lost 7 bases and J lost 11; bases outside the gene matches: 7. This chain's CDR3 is CASNYPTSGKQFF. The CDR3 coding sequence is TGTGCCAGTAACTATCCGACTAGCGGGAAGCAGTTCTTC.

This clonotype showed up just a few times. The CDR3 nucleotides are TGTGCCAGCAGTGGTTCAGGGGGCAACTATGGCTACACCTTC. As protein: CASSGSGGNYGYTF. The J gene is TRBJ1-2, the V gene TRBV6-1; 8 positions match TRBD1. The CDR3 is 14 amino acids. V lost 4 bases to trimming and J lost 2 bases; unmatched junction nucleotides: 3. Germline V gene sequence: CDR1 MNHNS, CDR2 SASEGT.

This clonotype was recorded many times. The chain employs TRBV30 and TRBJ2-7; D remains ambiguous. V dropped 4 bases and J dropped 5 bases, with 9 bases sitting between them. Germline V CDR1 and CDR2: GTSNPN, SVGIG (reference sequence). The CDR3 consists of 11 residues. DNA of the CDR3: TGTGCCTGGACCCGTGGGGACGAGCAGTACTTC. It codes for CAWTRGDEQYF.

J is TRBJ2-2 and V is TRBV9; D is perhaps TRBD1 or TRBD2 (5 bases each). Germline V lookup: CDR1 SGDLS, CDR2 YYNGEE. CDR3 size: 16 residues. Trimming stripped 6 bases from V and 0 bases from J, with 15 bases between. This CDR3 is CASNDGVGPNTGELFF. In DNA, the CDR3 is TGTGCCAGCAATGACGGGGTGGGACCGAACACCGGGGAGCTGTTTTTT.

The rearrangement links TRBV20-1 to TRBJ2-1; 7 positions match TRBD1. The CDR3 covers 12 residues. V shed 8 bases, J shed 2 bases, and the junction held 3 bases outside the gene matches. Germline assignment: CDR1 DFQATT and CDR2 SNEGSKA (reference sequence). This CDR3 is CSIGGAYNEQFF. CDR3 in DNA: TGCAGTATAGGGGGCGCCTACAATGAGCAGTTCTTC.

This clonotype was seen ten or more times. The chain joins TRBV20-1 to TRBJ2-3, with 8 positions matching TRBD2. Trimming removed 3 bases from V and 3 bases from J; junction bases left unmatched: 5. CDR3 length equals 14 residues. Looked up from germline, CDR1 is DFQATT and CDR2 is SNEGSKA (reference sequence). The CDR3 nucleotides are TGCAGTGCTAGGACGGCTAGCGGGACAGATACGCAGTATTTT. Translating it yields CSARTASGTDTQYF.

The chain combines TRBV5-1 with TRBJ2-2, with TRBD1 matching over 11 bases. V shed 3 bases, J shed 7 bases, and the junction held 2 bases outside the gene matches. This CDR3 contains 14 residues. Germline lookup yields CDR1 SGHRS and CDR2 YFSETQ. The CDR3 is CASSWTGGGGELFF. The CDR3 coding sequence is TGCGCCAGCAGCTGGACAGGGGGCGGCGGGGAGCTGTTTTTT.

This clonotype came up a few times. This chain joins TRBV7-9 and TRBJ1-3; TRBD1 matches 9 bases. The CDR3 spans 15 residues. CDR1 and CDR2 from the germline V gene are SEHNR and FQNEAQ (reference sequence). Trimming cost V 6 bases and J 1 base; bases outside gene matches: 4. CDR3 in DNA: TGTGCCAGCAGTAAACAGGGGGCGTCTGGAAACACCATATATTTT. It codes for CASSKQGASGNTIYF.

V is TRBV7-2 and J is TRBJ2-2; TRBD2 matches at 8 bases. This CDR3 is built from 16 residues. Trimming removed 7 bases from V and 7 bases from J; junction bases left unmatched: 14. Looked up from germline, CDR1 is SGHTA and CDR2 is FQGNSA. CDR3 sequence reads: CASIPRTGTRDGELFF. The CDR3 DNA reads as TGTGCCAGCATCCCCCGGACCGGGACTAGGGACGGGGAGCTGTTTTTT.

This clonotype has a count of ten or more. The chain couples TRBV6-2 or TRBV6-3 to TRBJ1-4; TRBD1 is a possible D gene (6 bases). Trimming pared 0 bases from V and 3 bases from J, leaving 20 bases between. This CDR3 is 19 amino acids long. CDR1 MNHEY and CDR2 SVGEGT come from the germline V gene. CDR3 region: CASSYSIGRGGRPNEKLFF. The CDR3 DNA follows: TGTGCCAGCAGTTACTCGATTGGCCGAGGGGGAAGACCTAATGAAAAACTGTTTTTT.

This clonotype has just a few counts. CDR3 protein: CSARTDRGGETQYF. CDR3 coding DNA: TGCAGTGCTAGAACTGACAGGGGGGGAGAGACCCAGTACTTC. The chain couples TRBV20-1 to TRBJ2-5, with 9 bases aligning to TRBD1. V was pared by 2 bases and J by 4 bases, with 5 bases of the junction left unmatched. The V gene's germline CDR1 is DFQATT and CDR2 SNEGSKA (reference sequence). The CDR3 extends over 14 amino acids.

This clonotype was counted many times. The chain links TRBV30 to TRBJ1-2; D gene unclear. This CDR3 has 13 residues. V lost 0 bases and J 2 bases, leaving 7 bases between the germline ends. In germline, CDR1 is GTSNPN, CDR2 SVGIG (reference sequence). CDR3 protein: CAWSVYSNYGYTF. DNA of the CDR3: TGTGCCTGGAGTGTATACAGCAACTATGGCTACACCTTC. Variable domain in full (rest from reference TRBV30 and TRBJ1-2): SQTIHQWPATLVQPVGSPLSLECTVEGTSNPNLYWYRQAAGRGLQLLFYSVGIGQISSEVPQNLSASRPQDRQFILSSKKLLLSDSGFYLCAWSVYSNYGYTFGSGTRLTVV.